The 29 T cell receptor beta chains below all came from one sample that was sequenced in a study of metastatic and nonmetastatic thyroid tumors. Through MiXCR, TCRdb re-clonotyped the PCR reads. The repertoire has about 82,000 clones, around 12% of them found once; the top ten carry around 8.8%. Patients were all untreated before their thyroid surgery. The specimen sequenced was tumor tissue. These receptors came from a female donor with papillary thyroid cancer or a benign thyroid nodule (not recorded which). Some clones in this sample may be carry-over from other donors' samples.

This clone came up many times. V usage is TRBV5-1 and J usage is TRBJ2-3, with D tentatively TRBD1 or TRBD2 (5 bases each). The germline CDR1 and CDR2 sequences are SGHRS and YFSETQ. This CDR3 contains 14 residues. V lost 5 bases and J lost 4, with 14 bases in between. As DNA, the CDR3 is TGCGCCAGCAGTATGAGGGGCGGCGCAGATACGCAGTATTTT. Residues: CASSMRGGADTQYF.

V gene TRBV20-1 combines with J gene TRBJ2-7; TRBD1 or TRBD2 may be the D gene (5 bases each). The V end lost 3 bases, the J end lost 4 bases, and 16 bases lay between the germline ends. CDR3 length: 14 amino acids. Germline-derived CDR1 and CDR2 are DFQATT and SNEGSKA (reference sequence). CDR3 bases: TGCAGTGCTAGTGGGGACCGAAGCTCGTACGAGCAGTACTTC. This translates into CSASGDRSSYEQYF.

As concerns this clone: This may be a read error: a much more frequent sequence differs by one nucleotide. The CDR3 protein is CASSRDVF. DNA for the CDR3: TGCGCCAGCAGCCGCGACGTCTTC. The chain combines TRBV5-1 with TRBJ2-1; D remains unclear. This CDR3 comprises 8 residues. Germline-derived CDR1 and CDR2 are SGHRS and YFSETQ.

This clone was seen repeatedly, ten times or more. V and J are TRBV6-1 and TRBJ1-5; D may be TRBD1 (5 bases). V was pared by 5 bases and J by 4 bases, with 9 bases between. Germline V CDR1 and CDR2: MNHNS, SASEGT. The CDR3 has 13 amino acids. The CDR3 DNA reads as TGTGCCAGCAGTTATGGGGGAAATCAGCCCCAGCATTTT. Translating gives CASSYGGNQPQHF.

V and J are TRBV7-9 and TRBJ2-5; the D call may be TRBD1 or TRBD2 (6 bases each). The CDR3 totals 14 residues. CDR1 is SEHNR, CDR2 FQNEAQ, per germline (reference sequence). V lost 0 bases to trimming and J lost 6 bases, with 11 bases between them. DNA of the CDR3: TGTGCCAGCAGCTTAGCGGGGGGCGGACAGACCCAGTACTTC. Protein product: CASSLAGGGQTQYF.

This clone was seen a single time. With a much larger clone just one base away, this may be a read error. The chain combines TRBV7-2 with TRBJ2-3; unclear D gene. Germline CDR1 and CDR2: SGHTA and FQGNSA. V lost 5 bases and J lost 2, with 17 bases in between. CDR3 length: 16 amino acids. The CDR3 region has the DNA TGTGCCAGCAGCCGCCTATTAGGACGGGCCACAGATACGCAGTATTTT. Translating it yields CASSRLLGRATDTQYF.

This clone was observed a handful of times. A much larger clone lies a single base off, so this may be a read error. The conserved phenylalanine or tryptophan normally closing the CDR3 is absent here, so this likely arose from a read error. The sample carries other DNA sequences with the same CDR3. The chain uses TRBV12-3 or TRBV12-4 and TRBJ2-5; D ambiguous. This CDR3 contains 12 residues. V lost 6 bases and J lost 0, with 5 bases in between. The CDR3 spells CASRKDQETQYL. As DNA, the CDR3 is TGTGCCAGCAGAAAGGACCAAGAGACCCAGTACTTA.

Ten or more counts support this clone. The sample holds other DNA sequences that translate to the same CDR3. The chain joins TRBV5-6 to TRBJ2-1, with a possible D match to TRBD2 (6 bases). CDR1 and CDR2 from the germline V gene are SGHDT and YYEEEE. Trimming left V 4 bases short and J 7 bases short, with 24 bases between. CDR3 length: 17 amino acids. The CDR3 DNA is TGTGCCAGCAGCGCGCCCCTCCGTGCGGGATCCCCAAATGAGCAGTTCTTC. Its translation is CASSAPLRAGSPNEQFF.

This clone was counted ten times or more. The chain uses TRBV6-1 and TRBJ2-1, with 9 bases fitting TRBD2. Trimming at V came to 7 bases and at J to 4 bases, leaving 8 bases not matched to a gene. CDR3 length: 15 residues. The germline V gene has CDR1 MNHNS and CDR2 SASEGT. This chain's CDR3 is CASKGLAFMYNEQFF. In nucleotides, the CDR3 is TGTGCCAGCAAAGGACTAGCGTTTATGTACAATGAGCAGTTCTTC.

Worth noting for this clone: A much larger clone lies one base from this, so it may be a read error. The V call is TRBV5-6, the J call TRBJ1-5, with D possibly matching TRBD1 (5 bases). The CDR3 loop spans 14 amino acids. Germline lookup yields CDR1 SGHDT and CDR2 YYEEEE. Trimming removed 8 bases at V and 0 bases at J, with 12 bases between. The CDR3 sequence is CARQGAYSNQPQHF. The DNA of the CDR3 is TGTGCCAGACAAGGGGCCTATAGCAATCAGCCCCAGCATTTT.

Of note for this clone: One end of the junction fails to match germline, which may point to a read error. The J gene is TRBJ2-1, the V gene TRBV10-2, with 7 bases matching TRBD2. CDR1 and CDR2 from the germline V gene are WSHSY and SAAADI. The CDR3 is made up of 17 amino acids. The CDR3 here is CASSERGGLSSYNKQFF. CDR3 in DNA: TGCGCCAGCAGTGAGAGGGGAGGGCTGTCCTCCTACAATAAGCAGTTCTTC.

The chain combines TRBV5-6 with TRBJ2-5, with TRBD1 identical over 9 bases. The V segment lost 1 base and the J segment 5 bases; nucleotides outside the gene matches: 6. The CDR3 covers 15 residues. The germline V gene has CDR1 SGHDT and CDR2 YYEEEE. The chain's CDR3 is CASSLLDRGGETQYF. In DNA, the CDR3 is TGTGCCAGCAGCTTGCTGGACAGGGGCGGTGAGACCCAGTACTTC.

This clone was counted at least ten times. The CDR3, as DNA: TGTGCCAGCAGCTTAGGGGTGCCGAACACTGAAGCTTTCTTT. It is translated as CASSLGVPNTEAFF. The chain combines TRBV7-6 with TRBJ1-1; no clear D. CDR1 is SGHVS and CDR2 is FNYEAQ in the germline V gene. The CDR3 contains 14 residues. Deletions cut 1 base from V and 1 base from J, with 7 bases between.

There are many counts of this clone. This sample also contains other DNA sequences that code for the same CDR3. This chain's CDR3 is CASSHTWDTEAFF. Written as DNA, the CDR3 is TGTGCCAGCAGCCATACCTGGGACACTGAAGCTTTCTTT. The J gene is TRBJ1-1, the V gene TRBV27, with D unclear. Germline assignment: CDR1 MNHEY and CDR2 SMNVEV (reference sequence). The V end lost 6 bases, the J end lost 3 bases, and 11 bases lay between the germline ends. CDR3 length: 13 residues.

This clone was seen ten or more times. The chain employs TRBV4-1 and TRBJ1-1; D might be TRBD1 (6 bases). Germline V CDR1 and CDR2: MGHRA, YSYEKL. The CDR3 runs to 15 residues. Trimming stripped 1 base from V and 4 bases from J, with 13 bases between. The CDR3 nucleotides read TGCGCCAGCAGCCAAGGGCCGGCCAGGGGCACTGAAGCTTTCTTT. It yields the protein CASSQGPARGTEAFF.

In its sample, this clone was seen a few times. Mismatch with germline at one junction end may stem from a read error. The chain joins TRBV6-5 to TRBJ2-1, with 10 bases that match TRBD2. Germline V gene lookup returns CDR1 MNHEY and CDR2 SVGAGI. The CDR3 is 16 amino acids. Here the CDR3 reads CASSYGGLAGVNDQFF. CDR3 nucleotides: TGTGCCAGTAGTTACGGCGGCCTAGCGGGAGTGAATGATCAGTTCTTC.

This clone occurred many times. CDR3 residues: CASSQDSGGYTF. In DNA form, the CDR3 reads TGTGCCAGCAGTCAAGACAGTGGGGGCTACACCTTC. This chain connects TRBV6-2 or TRBV6-3 to TRBJ1-2; a weak D match, TRBD1 (5 bases). The germline V and J ends were trimmed by 5 bases and 8 bases, with 12 bases remaining between them. The CDR3 contains 12 residues. Germline lookup yields CDR1 MNHEY and CDR2 SVGEGT.

This clone was seen repeatedly, ten times or more. The V and J genes are TRBV12-3 or TRBV12-4 and TRBJ2-7; TRBD1 matches at 8 bases. The CDR3 consists of 17 residues. With V trimmed by 5 bases and J by 0 bases, 12 bases remained unmatched. Here the CDR3 reads CASSPETGVKNSYEQYF. DNA of the CDR3: TGTGCCAGCAGTCCCGAGACAGGGGTGAAAAACTCCTACGAGCAGTACTTC.

In the case of this clone: At one end the junction does not follow the germline gene, possibly because of a read error. CDR3 in DNA: TGTGCCGGTAGTACTCGACTAGCGGGAGGCACCTGGGAGCTGTTTTTT. This encodes CAGSTRLAGGTWELFF. V and J are TRBV19 and TRBJ2-2, with 13 bases identical to TRBD2. Germline V lookup: CDR1 LNHDA, CDR2 SQIVND (reference sequence). The CDR3 extends over 16 amino acids.

The V and J genes are TRBV20-1 and TRBJ2-2; 9 positions agree with TRBD2. The CDR3 consists of 16 residues. Germline V gene lookup returns CDR1 DFQATT and CDR2 SNEGSKA (reference sequence). With V trimmed by 3 bases and J by 3 bases, 8 bases remained unmatched. CDR3 sequence reads: CSAREVGLAYTGELFF. The CDR3 DNA sequence: TGCAGTGCTAGGGAGGTGGGACTAGCATACACCGGGGAGCTGTTTTTT.

This clone was seen at least ten times. The chain uses TRBV6-1 and TRBJ1-4, with D possibly matching TRBD1 (5 bases). Per germline, CDR1 MNHNS and CDR2 SASEGT. The CDR3 is 13 residues long. Trimming left V 7 bases short and J 6 bases short, with 12 bases between. CDR3 in amino acids: CASTRTGHEKLFF. In nucleotides, the CDR3 is TGTGCCAGCACTCGTACAGGACATGAAAAACTGTTTTTT.

This clone was counted many times. The chain couples TRBV2 to TRBJ1-2, with 9 nucleotides matching TRBD1. The V and J ends lost 6 bases and 2 bases, in that order; junction bases with no gene match: 4. The CDR3 totals 14 residues. Looked up from germline, CDR1 is SNHLY and CDR2 is FYNNEI. The CDR3 sequence is CASRRGTGNYGYTF. The CDR3 DNA follows: TGTGCCAGCAGAAGGGGGACAGGGAACTATGGCTACACCTTC.

This clone turned up a few times. The junction and the germline gene differ at one end; a read error may be behind it. V usage is TRBV19 and J usage is TRBJ1-6; D remains unclear. The CDR3 length is 14 residues. In germline, CDR1 is LNHDA, CDR2 SQIVND (reference sequence). This CDR3 is CAFRIESGNSPLHF. CDR3 coding DNA: TGTGCCTTCCGCATCGAGAGTGGTAATTCACCTCTCCACTTT.

This clone was recorded at least ten times. This chain's CDR3 is CASSRQPRQTLNEKLFF. The CDR3 nucleotides are TGCGCCAGCAGCCGGCAACCTAGACAGACACTTAATGAAAAACTGTTTTTT. The chain combines TRBV5-1 with TRBJ1-4; perhaps TRBD1 as D (5 bases). Germline V lookup: CDR1 SGHRS, CDR2 YFSETQ. The ends were cut back, 4 bases at V and 4 bases at J, with 20 bases in the middle. The CDR3 is made up of 17 amino acids. The full variable domain, with the rest looked up from reference TRBV5-1 and TRBJ1-4, is KAGVTQTPRYLIKTRGQQVTLSCSPISGHRSVSWYQQTPGQGLQFLFEYFSETQRNKGNFPGRFSGRQFSNSRSEMNVSTLELGDSALYLCASSRQPRQTLNEKLFFGSGTQLSVL.

This clone was seen at least ten times. The chain recombines TRBV25-1 with TRBJ1-1; D ambiguous. The CDR3 is made up of 11 amino acids. Germline CDR1 MGHDK, CDR2 SYGVNS. V gave up 6 bases and J gave up 4 bases, with 6 bases separating them. CDR3 region: CASSLGTEAFF. The DNA of the CDR3 is TGTGCCAGCAGCCTGGGCACTGAAGCTTTCTTT.

In regard to this clone: This may be a read error: a much more frequent sequence differs by one nucleotide. Other DNA sequences in this specimen translate into the identical CDR3. The chain has TRBV5-1 and TRBJ1-4; D remains unclear. CDR1 and CDR2 (germline): SGHRS, YFSETQ. The CDR3 runs to 14 residues. The CDR3: CASSLDSTNEKLFF. In nucleotides, the CDR3 is TGCGCCAGCAGCTTGGATTCAACTAATGAAAAACTATTTTTT. The whole variable domain, filled in from reference TRBV5-1 and TRBJ1-4, reads KAGVTQTPRYLIKTRGQQVTLSCSPISGHRSVSWYQQTPGQGLQFLFEYFSETQRNKGNFPGRFSGRQFSNSRSEMNVSTLELGDSALYLCASSLDSTNEKLFFGSGTQLSVL.

This clone was detected many times. The chain couples TRBV5-1 to TRBJ1-2; D perhaps matches TRBD1 (5 bases). V lost 1 base and J 8 bases, leaving 15 bases between the germline ends. This CDR3 is built from 14 residues. Germline values: CDR1 SGHRS, CDR2 YFSETQ. The chain's CDR3 is CASSLTGTVVGYTF. CDR3 coding DNA: TGCGCCAGCAGCTTGACCGGGACGGTGGTAGGCTACACCTTC.

The chain joins TRBV18 to TRBJ1-1; 8 bases agree with TRBD1. V lost 4 bases, J lost 5 bases, and 3 bases stayed unmatched. The CDR3 sequence is 13 residues long. Germline V gives CDR1 KGHSH, CDR2 LQKENI. In DNA, the CDR3 is TGTGCCAGCTCACAACAGGGGGGGACTGAAGCTTTCTTT. Translation gives CASSQQGGTEAFF. Full variable domain (outside the CDR3, taken from reference TRBV18 and TRBJ1-1): NAGVMQNPRHLVRRRGQEARLRCSPMKGHSHVYWYRQLPEEGLKFMVYLQKENIIDESGMPKERFSAEFPKEGPSILRIQQVVRGDSAAYFCASSQQGGTEAFFGQGTRLTVV.

This clone was observed a few times. Other nucleotide sequences in the sample specify the same CDR3. This chain links TRBV12-3 or TRBV12-4 with TRBJ2-7; the D gene is possibly TRBD2 (6 bases). Trimming left V 3 bases short and J 4 bases short, with 16 bases between. The CDR3 is 15 residues long. The CDR3 is CASSFGGLGVYEQYF. Written as DNA, the CDR3 is TGTGCCAGCAGTTTTGGGGGGTTAGGAGTTTACGAGCAGTACTTC.